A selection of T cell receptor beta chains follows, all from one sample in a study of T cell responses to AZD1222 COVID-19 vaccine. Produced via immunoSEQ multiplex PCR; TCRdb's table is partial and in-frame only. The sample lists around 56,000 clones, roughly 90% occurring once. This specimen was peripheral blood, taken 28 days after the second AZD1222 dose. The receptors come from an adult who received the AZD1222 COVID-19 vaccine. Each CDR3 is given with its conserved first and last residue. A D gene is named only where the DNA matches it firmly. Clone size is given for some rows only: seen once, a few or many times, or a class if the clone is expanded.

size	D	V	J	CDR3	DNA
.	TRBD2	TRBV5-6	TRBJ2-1	CASSPWGLAGEGEQFF	TGTGCCAGCAGCCCCTGGGGACTAGCGGGAGAGGGTGAGCAGTTCTTC
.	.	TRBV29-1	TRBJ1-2	CSGGDSYHGYTF	TGCAGCGGCGGAGACAGTTATCATGGCTACACCTTC
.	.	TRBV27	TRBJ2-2	CASSLYQNTGELFF	TGTGCCAGCAGTTTATACCAGAACACCGGGGAGCTGTTTTTT
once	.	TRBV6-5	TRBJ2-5	CASMRARQETQYF	TGTGCCAGCATGAGGGCCAGACAAGAGACCCAGTACTTC
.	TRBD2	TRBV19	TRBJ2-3	CASSIAGRAGGDTQYF	TGTGCCAGTAGTATAGCGGGGCGAGCGGGAGGGGATACGCAGTATTTT
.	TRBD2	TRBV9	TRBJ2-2	CASSSRTSRGGELFF	TGTGCCAGCAGCTCCCGGACTAGCAGAGGCGGGGAGCTGTTTTTT
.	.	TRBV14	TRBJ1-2	CASSQGRVDGYTF	TGTGCCAGCAGCCAAGGAAGGGTTGATGGCTACACCTTC
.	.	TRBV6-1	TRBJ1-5	CASSDVGSYSNQPQHF	TGTGCCAGCAGTGATGTCGGCAGTTATAGCAATCAGCCCCAGCATTTT
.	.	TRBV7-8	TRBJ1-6	CASSLERSPLHF	TGTGCCAGCAGCTTAGAGCGGTCACCCCTCCACTTT
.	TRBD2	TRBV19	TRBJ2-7	CASSLGRGDEQYF	TGTGCCAGTAGTCTGGGGAGGGGTGACGAGCAGTACTTC
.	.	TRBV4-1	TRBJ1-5	CASSQVGKGGKRNQPQHF	TGCGCCAGCAGCCAGGTGGGCAAAGGGGGTAAACGTAATCAGCCCCAGCATTTT
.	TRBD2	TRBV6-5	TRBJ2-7	CASSYGGGRTGEQYF	TGTGCCAGCAGTTACGGTGGCGGGAGGACGGGGGAGCAGTACTTC
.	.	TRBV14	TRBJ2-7	CASSHSSASEQYF	TGTGCCAGCAGCCACTCTAGCGCCAGCGAGCAGTACTTC
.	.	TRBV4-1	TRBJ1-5	CASSQVYSNQPQHF	TGCGCCAGCAGCCAAGTGTATAGCAATCAGCCCCAGCATTTT
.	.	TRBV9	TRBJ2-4	CASSSSERLLAKNIQYF	TGTGCCAGCAGCTCATCGGAGAGGCTCCTAGCCAAAAACATTCAGTACTTC
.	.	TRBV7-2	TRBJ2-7	CASSLGSRVGYEQYF	TGTGCCAGCAGCTTAGGTTCTAGGGTTGGCTACGAGCAGTACTTC
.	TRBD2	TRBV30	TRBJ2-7	CAWSVWRGDYEQYF	TGTGCCTGGAGTGTCTGGCGGGGGGACTACGAGCAGTACTTC
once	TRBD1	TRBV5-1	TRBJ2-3	CASSIDRVTDTQYF	TGCGCCAGCAGCATAGACAGGGTTACAGATACGCAGTATTTT
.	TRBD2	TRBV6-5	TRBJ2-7	CASSSQRTSAFEQYF	TGTGCCAGCAGCTCACAGCGGACTAGCGCATTCGAGCAGTACTTC
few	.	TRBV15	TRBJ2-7	CATSRDPAASSYEQYF	TGTGCCACCAGCAGAGATCCAGCGGCAAGCTCCTACGAGCAGTACTTC
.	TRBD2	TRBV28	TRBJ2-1	CASSPRTSGSGEQFF	TGTGCCAGCAGTCCCCGAACTAGCGGGAGTGGTGAGCAGTTCTTC
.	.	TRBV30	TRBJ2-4	CAWSEGLWAKNIQYF	TGTGCCTGGAGTGAGGGACTCTGGGCCAAAAACATTCAGTACTTC
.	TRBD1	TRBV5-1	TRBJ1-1	CASSPGQGFLNTEAFF	TGCGCCAGCAGCCCGGGACAGGGCTTTTTGAACACTGAAGCTTTCTTT
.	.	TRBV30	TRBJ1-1	CAWSFQTVLNTEAFF	TGTGCCTGGAGTTTCCAAACCGTGCTAAACACTGAAGCTTTCTTT
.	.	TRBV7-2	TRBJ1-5	CASSPTGTQPQHF	TGTGCCAGCAGCCCCACGGGGACACAGCCCCAGCATTTT
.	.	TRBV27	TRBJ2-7	CASSFTGSREQYF	TGTGCCAGCAGTTTTACAGGGTCTCGGGAGCAGTACTTC
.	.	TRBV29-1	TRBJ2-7	CSVELQGVNEQYF	TGCAGCGTTGAATTACAGGGAGTCAACGAGCAGTACTTC
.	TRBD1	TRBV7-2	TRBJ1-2	CASSRLFTGTGTDGYTF	TGTGCCAGCAGCCGTCTCTTTACCGGGACAGGGACGGATGGCTACACCTTC
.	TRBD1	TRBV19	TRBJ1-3	CASSNTGAGNTIYF	TGTGCCAGTAGCAACACAGGGGCCGGAAACACCATATATTTT
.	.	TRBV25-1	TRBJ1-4	CASSEPGMGIEKLFF	TGTGCCAGCAGTGAACCAGGGATGGGGATAGAAAAACTGTTTTTT
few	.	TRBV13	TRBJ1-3	CASSLDRGSGNTIYF	TGTGCCAGCAGCTTAGACCGCGGGTCCGGAAACACCATATATTTT